The 15 T cell receptor beta chains in this list originate from one sample, sequenced in a study of Ad26.COV2.S vaccination and SARS-CoV-2 variants. Method: immunoSEQ multiplex PCR; TCRdb's copy keeps in-frame clones and lacks some. Among 350,000 to 400,000 clones listed, over 75% were seen once. Described treatment: 19 received Ad26.COV2.S at low or high dose, single or two shots; roughly 5 received placebo; per-sample allocation not given. Samples came from day 63 after the first vaccine or placebo injection. The source was peripheral blood, collected in a trial of Ad26.COV2.S vaccine versus placebo. Receptor source: a person between 18 and 59 years old who received the Ad26.COV2.S COVID-19 vaccine or a placebo.

V and J are TRBV2 and TRBJ2-2; 7 nucleotides align to TRBD2. Germline loops: CDR1 SNHLY, CDR2 FYNNEI. The CDR3 consists of 17 residues. V shed 3 bases and J 4 bases; nucleotides not matched to a gene: 11. The CDR3 nucleotides are TGTGCCAGCAGTGACATACTCGGGGGGACGGGCACCGGGGAGCTGTTTTTT. The encoded protein is CASSDILGGTGTGELFF.

The chain couples TRBV9 to TRBJ2-2, with 10 positions matching TRBD2. V trimming: 3 bases; J trimming: 2 bases; junction bases outside the gene matches: 4. The CDR3 runs to 16 residues. The germline V gene encodes CDR1 SGDLS and CDR2 YYNGEE. The CDR3 nucleotides are TGTGCCAGCAGCGGGAGCGGGAGGGGAAACACCGGGGAGCTGTTTTTT. Translating gives CASSGSGRGNTGELFF.

The sample holds a few counts of this clone. The V gene is TRBV27, the J gene TRBJ1-5, with no clear D. The V end was cut by 4 bases, the J end by 5 bases, with 12 bases between. CDR3 length: 14 residues. From germline, CDR1 is MNHEY and CDR2 SMNVEV (reference sequence). The CDR3 protein is CASSYGSSYQPQHF. The CDR3 DNA follows: TGTGCCAGCAGTTACGGGTCCAGTTATCAGCCCCAGCATTTT.

The chain uses TRBV10-1 and TRBJ2-7; 12 bases map to TRBD2. Germline lookup yields CDR1 WNHNN and CDR2 SYGVQD (reference sequence). V gave up 4 bases and J gave up 6 bases; unmatched junction bases: 13. This CDR3 is 17 amino acids long. DNA for the CDR3: TGCGCCAGCAGTGGCTCAACTCTAGCGGGAGGGCCACGCGAGCAGTACTTC. This sequence encodes CASSGSTLAGGPREQYF.

This chain joins TRBV6-5 and TRBJ1-2; 10 bases line up with TRBD1. Germline loops: CDR1 MNHEY, CDR2 SVGAGI. The CDR3 totals 15 residues. V was pared by 6 bases and J by 2 bases, with 6 bases of the junction left unmatched. In DNA, the CDR3 is TGTGCCAGCAGAGCCCCGGGACAGGGGAACTATGGCTACACCTTC. Translating it yields CASRAPGQGNYGYTF.

This clone was found once. The chain uses TRBV3-1 (or the pseudogene TRBV3-2) and TRBJ2-2, with 7 positions matching TRBD1. Germline CDR1 reads LGHDT; CDR2 reads YNNKEL (reference sequence). V lost 3 bases, J lost 3 bases, and 4 bases stayed unmatched. The CDR3 is 15 residues long. The CDR3 loop reads CASSQRTGYTGELFF. The CDR3 DNA reads TGTGCCAGCAGCCAGCGGACAGGTTACACCGGGGAGCTGTTTTTT.

The rearrangement uses TRBV18 and TRBJ1-1; tentative D call: TRBD1 (6 bases). The V end lost 6 bases, the J end lost 4 bases, and 15 bases lay between the germline ends. The germline V gene encodes CDR1 KGHSH and CDR2 LQKENI. The CDR3 runs 14 residues. CDR3 nucleotide sequence: TGTGCCAGCTCCCGGAGGGGGGAAGGCACTGAAGCTTTCTTT. Amino acid sequence: CASSRRGEGTEAFF.

This chain connects TRBV11-2 to TRBJ1-2; 8 bases are a match to TRBD1. CDR3 size: 18 residues. Germline-derived CDR1 and CDR2 are SGHAT and FQNNGV. V lost 4 bases, J lost 4 bases, and 17 bases stayed unmatched. The CDR3 loop is CASSSRGRGRTSTYGYTF. In DNA, the CDR3 is TGTGCCAGCAGCTCGAGGGGCAGGGGGCGAACCTCCACCTATGGCTACACCTTC.

This clone was detected a few times. CDR3 loop: CASSHIYEQYF. CDR3 nucleotide sequence: TGTGCCAGCAGCCACATCTACGAGCAGTACTTC. The chain combines TRBV3-1 (or the pseudogene TRBV3-2) with TRBJ2-7, with D unclear. V lost 3 bases and J 3 bases, leaving 3 bases between the germline ends. CDR1 and CDR2 from the germline V gene are LGHDT and YNNKEL (reference sequence). This CDR3 is 11 amino acids long.

This chain joins TRBV4-2 and TRBJ1-2; maybe TRBD1 (5 bases). Trimming cost V 1 base and J 8 bases, with 11 bases left between them. This CDR3 region has 13 residues. Per germline, CDR1 LGHNA and CDR2 YNFKEQ. The CDR3 spells CASSQGGYEGYTF. CDR3 DNA: TGTGCCAGCAGCCAAGGGGGGTATGAAGGCTACACCTTC.

J is TRBJ2-1 and V is TRBV4-2; 8 nucleotides match TRBD2. V shed 4 bases and J 4 bases; nucleotides not matched to a gene: 6. Germline values: CDR1 LGHNA, CDR2 YNFKEQ. The length of the CDR3 is 15 residues. The CDR3 loop reads CASSLSGSSYNEQFF. CDR3 DNA: TGTGCCAGCAGCCTGAGCGGGAGCTCGTACAATGAGCAGTTCTTC.

This clone was detected only a few times. V and J are TRBV19 and TRBJ1-1; D is ambiguous. V lost 3 bases to trimming and J lost 5 bases, with 13 bases between them. This CDR3 region has 14 residues. Germline V gene sequence: CDR1 LNHDA, CDR2 SQIVND (reference sequence). This CDR3 is CASSMRHPNTEAFF. The CDR3 nucleotides are TGTGCCAGTAGTATGAGACACCCTAATACTGAAGCTTTCTTT. The whole variable domain, remainder taken from reference TRBV19 and TRBJ1-1, is DGGITQSPKYLFRKEGQNVTLSCEQNLNHDAMYWYRQDPGQGLRLIYYSQIVNDFQKGDIAEGYSVSREKKESFPLTVTSAQKNPTAFYLCASSMRHPNTEAFFGQGTRLTVV.

This rearrangement joins TRBV5-1 to TRBJ2-1, with unresolved D. Trimming stripped 0 bases from V and 9 bases from J, with 4 bases between. CDR1 is SGHRS, CDR2 YFSETQ, per germline. The CDR3 is made up of 11 amino acids. CDR3 region: CASSLESEQFF. The CDR3 nucleotides read TGCGCCAGCAGCTTGGAGAGTGAGCAGTTCTTC.

V gene TRBV10-3 combines with J gene TRBJ2-3, with TRBD2 as a possible D gene (7 bases). The CDR3 loop spans 13 amino acids. V lost 10 bases, J lost 3 bases, and 14 bases lay in between. The germline CDR1 and CDR2 sequences are ENHRY and SYGVKD. CDR3 residues: CATKGGLTDTQYF. The CDR3 DNA reads as TGTGCCACCAAGGGGGGGTTGACAGATACGCAGTATTTT.

The chain carries TRBV28 and TRBJ2-1, with 11 bases identical to TRBD2. The CDR3 runs to 11 residues. Per germline, CDR1 MDHEN and CDR2 SYDVKM. V lost 6 bases to trimming and J lost 14 bases; unmatched junction nucleotides: 3. DNA of the CDR3: TGTGCCAGCAGCCAGACTAGCGGGGAGTTCTTC. Amino acid sequence: CASSQTSGEFF.